These T cell receptor beta chains were read from a single sample in a study of vaccination and CD4 T cells after COVID-19. From the PCR reads, TCRdb called clonotypes with MiXCR, one entry per CDR3 protein. The sample gives 20,000 or so distinct CDR3 sequences, under 60% of which show up once; 9% to 10% is in the top ten. Their target antigens are unknown. The source material was CD4+ T cells from blood, cultured in vitro, sampled after SARS-CoV-2 vaccination. Receptor source: a human donor who had recovered from COVID-19. Each CDR3 is given with its conserved first and last residue. The D gene is left open where the match is weak. Not every row has a clone size; where given, it reads once, few, many or a size class.

size: few; J: TRBJ1-6; V: TRBV7-2; D: -; CDR3: CASSTRRTNSPLHF; DNA: TGTGCCAGCAGTACCAGGCGGACCAATTCACCCCTCCACTTT
size: once; J: TRBJ2-2; V: TRBV5-1; D: -; CDR3: CASSSQGAANTGELFF; DNA: TGCGCCAGCAGCTCCCAGGGTGCCGCGAACACCGGGGAGCTGTTTTTT
size: -; J: TRBJ2-3; V: TRBV6-1; D: -; CDR3: CASRKSTDTQYF; DNA: TGTGCCAGCAGGAAATCCACAGATACGCAGTATTTT
size: -; J: TRBJ2-3; V: TRBV5-4; D: TRBD2; CDR3: CASSLEPQGRGGTDTQYF; DNA: TGTGCCAGCAGCTTGGAACCCCAGGGGCGGGGGGGCACAGATACGCAGTATTTT
size: few; J: TRBJ2-7; V: TRBV7-2; D: -; CDR3: CASSLTGEPYEQYF; DNA: TGTGCCAGCAGCTTAACGGGGGAACCCTACGAGCAGTACTTC
size: -; J: TRBJ2-1; V: TRBV21-1; D: -; CDR3: CASSSGLAGTPRAFF; DNA: TGTGCCAGCAGCTCAGGACTAGCGGGTACACCTCGGGCGTTCTTC
size: -; J: TRBJ1-2; V: TRBV6-1; D: TRBD1; CDR3: CASTSLGQEAPFGYTF; DNA: TGTGCCAGCACCAGCCTGGGACAGGAGGCCCCCTTTGGCTACACCTTC
size: -; J: TRBJ2-7; V: TRBV20-1; D: TRBD2; CDR3: CSARDLAGEREQYF; DNA: TGCAGTGCTAGAGATCTAGCGGGAGAACGCGAGCAGTACTTC
size: once; J: TRBJ1-5; V: TRBV12-3/TRBV12-4; D: -; CDR3: CASSSDQPQHF; DNA: TGTGCCAGCAGTTCTGATCAGCCCCAGCATTTT
size: once; J: TRBJ2-3; V: TRBV7-3; D: -; CDR3: CASSLGGGIGGTDTQYF; DNA: TGTGCCAGCAGCTTAGGGGGTGGGATTGGAGGCACAGATACGCAGTATTTT
size: -; J: TRBJ2-5; V: TRBV24-1; D: -; CDR3: CATSDRQGLGQETQYF; DNA: TGTGCCACCAGTGATCGACAGGGACTTGGTCAAGAGACCCAGTACTTC
size: -; J: TRBJ1-1; V: TRBV3-1; D: -; CDR3: CASSRSGGNTEAFF; DNA: TGTGCCAGCAGCCGTTCGGGAGGAAACACTGAAGCTTTCTTT
size: few; J: TRBJ2-1; V: TRBV20-1; D: -; CDR3: CSAPGHSYNEQFF; DNA: TGCAGTGCTCCCGGTCACTCCTACAATGAGCAGTTCTTC
size: -; J: TRBJ1-2; V: TRBV7-9; D: TRBD1; CDR3: CASSHEGQAIYGYTF; DNA: TGTGCCAGCAGCCATGAGGGACAGGCCATCTATGGCTACACCTTC
size: -; J: TRBJ1-1; V: TRBV7-3; D: -; CDR3: CASSSGLGTEAFF; DNA: TGTGCCAGCAGCTCCGGACTGGGCACTGAAGCTTTCTTT
size: -; J: TRBJ2-1; V: TRBV9; D: TRBD2; CDR3: CASSSQSQRGSYNEQFF; DNA: TGTGCCAGCAGCTCCCAATCCCAGCGGGGGTCCTACAATGAGCAGTTCTTC
size: few; J: TRBJ1-2; V: TRBV11-2; D: -; CDR3: CASSLKGPKVGYGYTF; DNA: TGTGCCAGCAGCTTAAAGGGACCAAAAGTAGGCTATGGCTACACCTTC
size: -; J: TRBJ2-2; V: TRBV12-3/TRBV12-4; D: -; CDR3: CASSSTGRWLGTGELFF; DNA: TGTGCCAGCAGTTCAACAGGGCGTTGGCTAGGTACCGGGGAGCTGTTTTTT
size: -; J: TRBJ1-1; V: TRBV7-8; D: -; CDR3: CASSLGRIGGEAFF; DNA: TGTGCCAGCAGCTTAGGACGGATTGGGGGTGAAGCTTTCTTT
size: -; J: TRBJ1-1; V: TRBV7-8; D: -; CDR3: CASSLARQGDTEAFF; DNA: TGTGCCAGCAGCTTAGCGCGGCAGGGAGACACTGAAGCTTTCTTT
size: -; J: TRBJ1-5; V: TRBV2; D: -; CDR3: CASRNEINQPQHF; DNA: TGTGCCAGCAGGAACGAGATTAATCAGCCCCAGCATTTT
size: -; J: TRBJ2-1; V: TRBV20-1; D: TRBD2; CDR3: CSASALAGGFREQFF; DNA: TGCAGTGCTAGCGCCCTAGCGGGAGGTTTTCGTGAGCAGTTCTTC
size: once; J: TRBJ2-3; V: TRBV28; D: -; CDR3: CASSFSKGGTDTQYF; DNA: TGTGCCAGCAGTTTTAGCAAAGGTGGCACAGATACGCAGTATTTT
size: once; J: TRBJ1-2; V: TRBV19; D: -; CDR3: CASSAGGRGRDYGYTF; DNA: TGTGCCAGTAGCGCCGGGGGTAGGGGTAGAGACTATGGCTACACCTTC